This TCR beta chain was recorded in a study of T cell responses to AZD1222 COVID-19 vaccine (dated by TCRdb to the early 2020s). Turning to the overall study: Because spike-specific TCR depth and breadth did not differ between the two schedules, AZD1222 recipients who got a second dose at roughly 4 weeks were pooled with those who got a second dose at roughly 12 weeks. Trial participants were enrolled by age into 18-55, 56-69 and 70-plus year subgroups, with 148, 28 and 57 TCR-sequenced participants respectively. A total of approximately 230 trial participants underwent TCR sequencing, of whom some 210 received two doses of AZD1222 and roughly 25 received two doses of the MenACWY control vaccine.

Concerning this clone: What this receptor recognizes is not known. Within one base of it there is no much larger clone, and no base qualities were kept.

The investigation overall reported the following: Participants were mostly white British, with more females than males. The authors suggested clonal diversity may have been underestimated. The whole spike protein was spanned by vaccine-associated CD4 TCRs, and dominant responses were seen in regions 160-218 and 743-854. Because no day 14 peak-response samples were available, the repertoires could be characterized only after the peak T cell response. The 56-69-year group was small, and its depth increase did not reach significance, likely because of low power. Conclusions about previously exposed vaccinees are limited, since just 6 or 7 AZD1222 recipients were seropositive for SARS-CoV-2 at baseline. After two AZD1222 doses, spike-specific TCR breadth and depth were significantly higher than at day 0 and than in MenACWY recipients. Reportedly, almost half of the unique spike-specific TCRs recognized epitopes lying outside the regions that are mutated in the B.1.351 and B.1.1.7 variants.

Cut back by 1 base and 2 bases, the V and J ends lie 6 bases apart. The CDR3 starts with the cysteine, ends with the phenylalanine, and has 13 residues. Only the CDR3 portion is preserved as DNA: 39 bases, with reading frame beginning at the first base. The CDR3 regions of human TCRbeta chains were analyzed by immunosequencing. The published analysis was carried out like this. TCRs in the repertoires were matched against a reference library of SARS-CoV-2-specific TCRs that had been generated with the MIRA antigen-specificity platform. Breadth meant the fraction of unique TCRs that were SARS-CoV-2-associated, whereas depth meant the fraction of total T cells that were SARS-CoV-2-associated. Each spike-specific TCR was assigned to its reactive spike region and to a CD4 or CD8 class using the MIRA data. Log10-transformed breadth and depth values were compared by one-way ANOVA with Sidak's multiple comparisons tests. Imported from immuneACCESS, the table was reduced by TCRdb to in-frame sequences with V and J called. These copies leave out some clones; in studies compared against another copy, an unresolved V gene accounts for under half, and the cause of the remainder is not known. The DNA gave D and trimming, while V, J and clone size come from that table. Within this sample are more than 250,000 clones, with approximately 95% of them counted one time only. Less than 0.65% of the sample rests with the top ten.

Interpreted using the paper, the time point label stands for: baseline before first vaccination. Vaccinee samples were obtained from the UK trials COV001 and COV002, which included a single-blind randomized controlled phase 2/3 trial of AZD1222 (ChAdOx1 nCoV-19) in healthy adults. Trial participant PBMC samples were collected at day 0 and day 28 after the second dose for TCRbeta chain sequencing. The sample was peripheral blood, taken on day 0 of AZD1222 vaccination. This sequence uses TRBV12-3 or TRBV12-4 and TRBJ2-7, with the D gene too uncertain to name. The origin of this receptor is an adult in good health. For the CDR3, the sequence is CASSLGRPYEQYF. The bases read TGTGCCAGCAGTTTAGGCAGGCCCTACGAGCAGTACTTC.